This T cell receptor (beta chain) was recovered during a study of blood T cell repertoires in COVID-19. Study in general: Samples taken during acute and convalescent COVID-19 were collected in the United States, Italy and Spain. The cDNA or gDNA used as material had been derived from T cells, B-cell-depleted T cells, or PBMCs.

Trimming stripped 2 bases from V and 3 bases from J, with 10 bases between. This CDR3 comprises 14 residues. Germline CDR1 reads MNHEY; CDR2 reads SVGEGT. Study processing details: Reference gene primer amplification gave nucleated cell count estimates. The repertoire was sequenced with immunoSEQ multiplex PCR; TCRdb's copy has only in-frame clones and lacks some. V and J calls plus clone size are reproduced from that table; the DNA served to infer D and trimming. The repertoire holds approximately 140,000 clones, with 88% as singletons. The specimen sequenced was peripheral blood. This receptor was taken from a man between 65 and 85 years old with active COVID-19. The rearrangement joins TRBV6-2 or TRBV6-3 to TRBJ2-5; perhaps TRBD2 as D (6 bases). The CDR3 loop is CASSYGLAKETQYF. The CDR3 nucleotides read TGTGCCAGCAGTTACGGCCTAGCGAAAGAGACCCAGTACTTC.